This T cell receptor (beta chain) originates from a study of blood T cell repertoires in COVID-19. Authors' analysis steps: Reference gene primer amplification in the assay estimated nucleated cell counts. The repertoire was sequenced with immunoSEQ multiplex PCR; TCRdb's copy has only in-frame clones and lacks some. The V and J calls and clone size are taken from that table; D and trimming were inferred from the DNA. The profile shows 95,000 or so clones, more than 80% of them singletons. On this clone itself: Compared with germline, one end of the junction differs, possibly owing to a read error.

The CDR3 length is 15 residues. Germline CDR1 is LNHDA and CDR2 is SQIVND (reference sequence). Sequenced: peripheral blood. This clonotype was obtained from a human donor in a cohort sampled during active COVID-19. V gene TRBV19 combines with J gene TRBJ2-7, with TRBD1 matching over 10 bases. The CDR3 spells CASSLDRGLSYEQYF. The CDR3 coding sequence is TGTGCCAGTAGTTTAGACAGGGGGCTTTCCTACGAGCAGTACTTC.